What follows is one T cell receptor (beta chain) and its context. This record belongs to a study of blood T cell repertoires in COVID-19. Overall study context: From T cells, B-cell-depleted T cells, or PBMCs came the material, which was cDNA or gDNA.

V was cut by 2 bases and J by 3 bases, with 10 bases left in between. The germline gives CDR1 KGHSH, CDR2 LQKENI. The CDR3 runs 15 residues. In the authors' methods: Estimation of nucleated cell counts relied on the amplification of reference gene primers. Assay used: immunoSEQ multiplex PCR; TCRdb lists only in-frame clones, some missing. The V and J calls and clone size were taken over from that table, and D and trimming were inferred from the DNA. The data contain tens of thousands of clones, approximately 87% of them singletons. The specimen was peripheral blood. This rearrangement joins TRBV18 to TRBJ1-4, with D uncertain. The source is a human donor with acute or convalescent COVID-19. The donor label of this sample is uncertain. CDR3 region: CASSPGGSANEKLFF. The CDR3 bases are TGTGCCAGCTCACCAGGAGGGAGCGCTAATGAAAAACTGTTTTTT.